The rows below give T cell receptor beta chains drawn from one sample of a study of OX40 agonist ivuxolimab in advanced cancers. Sequencing was performed with immunoSEQ multiplex PCR; in TCRdb, only in-frame clones are kept and a portion is missing. The sample carries around 69,000 clones, 88% recorded once. The starting material was CD4+ or CD8+ T cells sorted from blood, obtained in a trial of the OX40 agonist ivuxolimab. These receptors all come from an adult with an advanced solid tumor such as melanoma, head and neck, liver or kidney cancer. Both conserved end residues are part of each CDR3. D genes are given only for firm matches. Not all rows give a size; the values are once, few, many and, for expanded clones, a class.

j_call d_call clone_size v_call cdr3_nt cdr3_aa
TRBJ2-2 TRBD1 . TRBV9 TGTGCCAGCAGCATGACCCCGGGACAGGGGAACGCGGGAGCCCCAACCGGGGAGCTGTTTTTT CASSMTPGQGNAGAPTGELFF
TRBJ2-2 . . TRBV7-6 TGTGCCAGCAGCTTAGCGCTTGCGAGGGAGCTGTTTTTT CASSLALARELFF
TRBJ2-5 . . TRBV5-4 TGTGCCAGCAGCCCTGCAGAGGGATACCAAGAGACCCAGTACTTC CASSPAEGYQETQYF
TRBJ2-1 TRBD2 . TRBV10-1 TGCGCCAGCAGCGCAATGACTAGCGGGGATCAGTTCTTC CASSAMTSGDQFF
TRBJ1-1 TRBD1 . TRBV15 TGTGCCACCAGCAGAGCGGGGTTAGGGGGCGAAGCTTTCTTT CATSRAGLGGEAFF
TRBJ2-7 . . TRBV2 TGTGCCAGCAGCTCTGACAGCCCCTACGAGCAGTACTTC CASSSDSPYEQYF
TRBJ2-7 . . TRBV6-5 TGTGCCAGCAGTTACTCGTTTGCGGAGGCCTCCTACGAGCAGTACTTC CASSYSFAEASYEQYF
TRBJ1-1 . . TRBV30 TGTGCCTGGAGTGTGAGTGCCGTCTGGGCCACTGAAGCTTTCTTT CAWSVSAVWATEAFF
TRBJ2-4 . . TRBV5-1 TGCGCCAGCAGCGGGCAGCTGAACATTCAGTACTTC CASSGQLNIQYF
TRBJ2-1 . . TRBV6-1 TGTGCCAGCAGTGAAGTTGGGGGGGCCGGCAATGAGCAGTTCTTC CASSEVGGAGNEQFF
TRBJ2-7 . few TRBV18 TGTGCCAGCTCACCGACAGCGAGCTCCTACGAGCAGTACTTC CASSPTASSYEQYF
TRBJ2-1 TRBD1 . TRBV6-5 TGTGCCAGCAGTCCGCGGGACAGGGAGGGCAATGAGCAGTTCTTC CASSPRDREGNEQFF
TRBJ1-4 . few TRBV7-9 TGTGCCAGCAGCTCGGGACGCGAAAAACTGTTTTTT CASSSGREKLFF
TRBJ1-1 TRBD1 . TRBV5-1 TGCGCCAGCAGCTTGCGACAGGGAGTGACTGAAGCTTTCTTT CASSLRQGVTEAFF
TRBJ2-3 TRBD1 . TRBV7-3 TGTGCCAGCAGCTCGACCGGACAGGGCACAGATACGCAGTATTTT CASSSTGQGTDTQYF
TRBJ1-2 . . TRBV4-2 TGTGCCAGCAGCCAGGGGGGGGTTCGGTATGGCTACACCTTC CASSQGGVRYGYTF
TRBJ2-2 . . TRBV5-1 TGCGCCAGCAGCTTTTCAGGGGTCTCCGGGGAGCTGTTTTTT CASSFSGVSGELFF
TRBJ1-1 TRBD1 . TRBV5-1 TGCGCCAGCAGCTTCAACCAGGGGGCCACTGAAGCTTTCTTT CASSFNQGATEAFF
TRBJ2-1 . . TRBV11-3 TGTGCCAGCAGCTTAGTTCCGGGAGTATCCTACAATGAGCAGTTCTTC CASSLVPGVSYNEQFF
TRBJ1-2 . . TRBV6-5 TGTGCCAGCAGTTTCCTATCCGACAGGAACTATGGCTACACCTTC CASSFLSDRNYGYTF
TRBJ2-6 . . TRBV15 TGTGCCACCAGCAGAGCCACCTCTGGGGCCAACGTCCTGACTTTC CATSRATSGANVLTF
TRBJ2-5 . few TRBV6-1 TGTGCCAGCAGTGAAGCGTGGGGCGGCCAAGAGACCCAGTACTTC CASSEAWGGQETQYF
TRBJ2-1 TRBD2 once TRBV2 TGTGCCAGCAGTGCTCCGGGACTAGCGGCACGTCGCGATGAGCAGTTCTTC CASSAPGLAARRDEQFF
TRBJ2-5 . few TRBV4-1 TGCGCCAGCAGCCAAGAAGGGGAAGAGACCCAGTACTTC CASSQEGEETQYF
TRBJ2-7 . once TRBV5-1 TGCGCCAGCAGTGGCGAGTACGAGCAGTACTTC CASSGEYEQYF
TRBJ2-2 TRBD1 . TRBV2 TGTGCCAGCAGAGCGGACAGGGCCAGCTCCGCCGGGGAGCTGTTTTTT CASRADRASSAGELFF
TRBJ2-1 . . TRBV10-1 TGCGCCAGCAGTGAAACGGGGCCCTACAATGAGCAGTTCTTC CASSETGPYNEQFF
TRBJ1-4 . . TRBV5-8 TGTGCCAGCAATCCCCCCCGGGGAACTAATGAAAAACTGTTTTTT CASNPPRGTNEKLFF
TRBJ1-2 . once TRBV7-9 TGTGCCAGCAGCTTGTCGGCCGGTCCGGGCTATGGCTACACCTTC CASSLSAGPGYGYTF
TRBJ2-5 . . TRBV14 TGTGCCAGCAGCGACTTCCAAGAGACCCAGTACTTC CASSDFQETQYF
TRBJ2-7 TRBD1 . TRBV7-6 TGTGCCAGCAGCTTAGTGGGACAGGGGGCGACCGAGCAGTACTTC CASSLVGQGATEQYF
TRBJ2-1 TRBD2 . TRBV2 TGTGCCAGCGGGCCTTGGGAGGGTGACAATGAGCAGTTCTTC CASGPWEGDNEQFF
TRBJ1-5 . . TRBV19 TGTGCCAGTAGTATCGGGGTGGCCGGGCATTTT CASSIGVAGHF
TRBJ2-7 TRBD1 . TRBV18 TGTGCCAGCTCGCTAAGGGACAGCTACGAGCAGTACTTC CASSLRDSYEQYF
TRBJ2-3 TRBD2 . TRBV5-4 TGTGCCAGCAGCCGAGGAGGTAGCGGGAGGGCCCTCACAGATACGCAGTATTTT CASSRGGSGRALTDTQYF
TRBJ1-4 . . TRBV12-5 TGTGCTAGTGGTTTGGGTTTTGGGCAAAGGGCACTGTTTTTT CASGLGFGQRALFF
TRBJ2-5 . . TRBV7-9 TGTGCCAGCACGCCAAGGTTAGGGACAATCCAAGAGACCCAGTACTTC CASTPRLGTIQETQYF
TRBJ1-1 . . TRBV28 TGTGCCAGCAGTACTTGGACGGGGAACACTGAAGCTTTCTTT CASSTWTGNTEAFF
TRBJ2-1 . few TRBV7-2 TGTGCCAGCAGCTTAGGTGTTAGCCGACGCAACAATGAGCAGTTCTTC CASSLGVSRRNNEQFF
TRBJ2-5 TRBD2 . TRBV30 TGTGCCTGGAGCTGGGGGCTAGCGGGAGAAGAGACCCAGTACTTC CAWSWGLAGEETQYF
TRBJ1-1 . . TRBV10-2 TGCGCCAGCAGTGAGTCCCCCAGGATGAACACTGAAGCTTTCTTT CASSESPRMNTEAFF
TRBJ1-4 . . TRBV9 TGTGCCAGCAGCTCGGGGTTGAATGAAAAACTGTTTTTT CASSSGLNEKLFF
TRBJ2-4 . . TRBV5-5 TGTGCCAGCAAAGCTTTCGACGGTCTTGAAAACATTCAGTACTTC CASKAFDGLENIQYF